This T cell receptor beta chain is from a study of graft-versus-host responses after intestinal transplantation (dated by TCRdb to the early 2020s). Some background on the complete study: The transplants that recipients got were multivisceral, liver-intestinal, or isolated intestinal. Every recipient was given anti-thymocyte globulin induction, followed by about 3 years of maintenance tacrolimus and steroids. After intestinal transplantation, graft-versus-host and host-versus-graft alloreactive T cell clones were followed in the graft, circulation and bone marrow using bulk TCR-beta CDR3 sequencing. To identify alloreactive clones, pre-transplant mixed lymphocyte reaction products were sequenced and then compared with unstimulated pre-transplant donor and recipient T cells. The cohort enrolled 20 to 30 intestinal transplant recipients, one of whom was a retransplant, and a few patients without pretransplant specimens were excluded. A peak of at least 4% donor T cells among recipient peripheral blood mononuclear cells was the definition used for donor T cell macrochimerism. Rather than being sequenced by the commercial service, samples from three later patients were sequenced in-house on an Illumina MiSeq and processed with MiXCR. Results the study describes overall, beyond this receptor: In the allografts of patients with donor T cell macrochimerism, GvH to HvG T cell clonal ratios were high. Early after transplant, peak levels of circulating GvH clones were associated with declines in HvG clones. GvH clones were found in recipient bone marrow, and some of the GvH clones appeared earlier in ileal mucosa or blood, which is consistent with an intestinal mucosal origin. The relatively low number and heterogeneity of intestinal transplant patients limited the conclusions.

V and J are truncated by 5 bases and 0 bases respectively, leaving an intervening sequence of 19 bases. For CDR1 and CDR2, the germline V gene (reference sequence) lists PRHDT and FYEKMQ. From its cysteine to its phenylalanine, the CDR3 spans 17 amino acids. The sequence is cut down to CDR3 DNA, 51 bases in frame from base 1. Read against the paper, the sample's time point label means: cells obtained before transplantation from donor or recipient. CD3+CD4+ and CD3+CD8+ populations were FACS-sorted from unstimulated pre-transplant donor and recipient cells taken from spleen or lymph nodes. Library method: the immunoSEQ multiplex PCR assay. For most patients, genomic DNA was isolated using the Qiagen DNeasy Blood and Tissue Kit and was shipped frozen to Adaptive Biotechnologies for TCR sequencing. High-throughput TCR-beta CDR3 sequencing of genomic DNA from most patients was performed by Adaptive Biotechnologies. The paper's processing steps were these. Adaptive's ImmunoSEQ software supplied the TCR sequencing data for around 19 patients, while MiXCR and VDJtools were used to process three other patients. To correct CD4 versus CD8 sorting errors, any sequence found in both subsets at a frequency ratio below 5:1 was removed. CDR3 nucleotide sequences shared by donor and recipient were removed because the origin of these sequences could not be assigned. To be classed as alloreactive, a clone needed at least 2-fold expansion over unstimulated cells and a minimum CFSE-low frequency of 0.002% (template counts) or 0.001% (read counts). Clones were considered mappable if detected in sequenced pre-transplant spleen, lymph node, or MLR CFSE-low populations of the donor or recipient. The cumulative frequency of alloreactive clones was calculated as a percentage of all sequences, weighted by copy number. This immuneACCESS table, as held by TCRdb, lists in-frame sequences with V and J called but not all clones. Of the missing ones, under half trace to an unresolved V gene in checked studies; the others have no known cause. D and trimming come from the DNA, and the V and J calls and clone size come from that table. This sample lists around 24,000 clones; roughly four fifths were detected once. The ten largest clones take up over 0.75% of the sample.

Concerning this clone: Its antigen is unknown. Per-nucleotide qualities are absent, and no much larger clonotype sits a single base away.

The receptor was derived from a human donor who was the organ donor for an intestinal transplant. The chain employs TRBV13 and TRBJ1-1; a tentative D match to TRBD1 spans 6 bases. The source material was unstimulated CD8+ T cells sorted from spleen or lymph node cells, sampled before transplant. CDR3 region: CASSRGGQGRMNTEAFF. The DNA sequence follows: TGTGCCAGCAGCCGGGGGGGGCAAGGGAGGATGAACACTGAAGCTTTCTTT.